Listed here are 18 T cell receptor beta chains from one sample, sequenced in a study of CD8+ T cells in alopecia areata. Specified treatment: oral pan-JAK inhibitor, 5-10 mg twice daily. Reverse transcription of extracted RNA yielded cDNA, which provided the sequencing template. Here immunoSEQ multiplex PCR was the method, and the copy in TCRdb shows in-frame clones only, minus some. Of roughly 210,000 clones listed, less than 45% are singletons. The sample in question was CD4+ T cells sorted from blood, obtained at approximately week 37, from a patient treated with tofacitinib. These receptors were collected from a human donor with alopecia areata.

This sequence joins TRBV30 and TRBJ1-1; D remains ambiguous. This CDR3 has 16 amino acids. Germline V gene data show CDR1 as GTSNPN and CDR2 as SVGIG (reference sequence). Trimming took off 0 bases at V and 4 bases at J, with 18 bases between the two ends. The chain's CDR3 is CAWSVFRDLVGTEAFF. CDR3 DNA: TGTGCCTGGAGTGTATTTCGGGATCTGGTAGGCACTGAAGCTTTCTTT.

This clone occurred a few times. V is TRBV5-1 and J is TRBJ2-7; no definite D call. Germline V gene lookup returns CDR1 SGHRS and CDR2 YFSETQ. This CDR3 comprises 10 residues. The V end was cut by 7 bases, the J end by 9 bases, with 11 bases between. CDR3 DNA: TGCGCCAGCCTCTTTACGACGCAGTACTTC. This codes for CASLFTTQYF.

CDR3 region: CAWSPLITPNTGELFF. The CDR3 DNA follows: TGTGCCTGGAGTCCCTTGATAACCCCGAACACCGGGGAGCTGTTTTTT. The chain links TRBV30 to TRBJ2-2; D gene uncertain. V was trimmed by 2 bases and J by 0 bases, leaving 13 bases between them. The length of the CDR3 is 16 residues. The germline V gene has CDR1 GTSNPN and CDR2 SVGIG (reference sequence).

The V and J genes are TRBV4-3 and TRBJ2-1; 10 bases agree with TRBD2. This CDR3 is built from 15 residues. Germline V CDR1 and CDR2: LGHNA, YSLEER. The J segment lost 8 bases and the V segment lost 5 bases, leaving 9 bases of the junction unmatched. CDR3 loop: CASSVGLAEGDEQFF. The CDR3 nucleotides are TGCGCCAGCAGCGTCGGACTAGCGGAAGGAGATGAGCAGTTCTTC.

A few counts support this clone. The chain recombines TRBV29-1 with TRBJ2-5; D gene unclear. Trimming stripped 7 bases from V and 4 bases from J, with 10 bases between. The germline V gene has CDR1 SQVTM and CDR2 ANQGSEA. There are 11 residues in the CDR3. The CDR3 loop is CSGSPGETQYF. The CDR3 DNA is TGCAGCGGCTCGCCGGGAGAGACCCAGTACTTC.

The rearrangement joins TRBV10-3 to TRBJ2-3, with 11 bases aligning to TRBD1. The CDR3 totals 16 residues. The junction had 3 bases not matched to a gene; V was cut back by 4 bases and J by 0 bases. Germline CDR1 is ENHRY and CDR2 is SYGVKD. CDR3 bases: TGTGCCATCAGTGGGAGGACAGGGGGCAGCACAGATACGCAGTATTTT. It yields the protein CAISGRTGGSTDTQYF.

The table lists this clone with a few counts. V usage is TRBV6-5 and J usage is TRBJ1-1, with D uncertain. The V gene lost 2 bases and the J gene lost 0 bases, with 10 bases spanning the gap. This CDR3 has 15 residues. The V gene's germline CDR1 is MNHEY and CDR2 SVGAGI. CDR3 sequence reads: CASSYKASVNTEAFF. In nucleotides, the CDR3 is TGTGCCAGCAGTTACAAGGCGTCCGTGAACACTGAAGCTTTCTTT.

V and J are TRBV9 and TRBJ2-2, with D uncertain. Trimming stripped 0 bases from V and 7 bases from J, with 7 bases between. Germline loops: CDR1 SGDLS, CDR2 YYNGEE. This CDR3 spans 13 amino acids. The CDR3 region is CASSVVEVGELFF. CDR3 sequence (DNA): TGTGCCAGCAGCGTAGTAGAGGTCGGGGAGCTGTTTTTT.

V is TRBV29-1 and J is TRBJ1-2, with no clear D. The V end lost 3 bases, the J end lost 2 bases, and 4 bases lay between the germline ends. Germline-derived CDR1 and CDR2 are SQVTM and ANQGSEA. This CDR3 contains 11 residues. CDR3 region: CSVDRNYGYTF. CDR3 sequence (DNA): TGCAGCGTTGACAGGAACTATGGCTACACCTTC. The entire variable domain, with the rest obtained from reference TRBV29-1 and TRBJ1-2, is as follows: SAVISQKPSRDICQRGTSLTIQCQVDSQVTMMFWYRQQPGQSLTLIATANQGSEATYESGFVIDKFPISRPNLTFSTLTVSNMSPEDSSIYLCSVDRNYGYTFGSGTRLTVV.

This sequence joins TRBV4-1 and TRBJ1-1, with D unclear. CDR3 length: 12 residues. V was cut by 8 bases and J by 1 base, with 8 bases left in between. Germline CDR1 reads MGHRA; CDR2 reads YSYEKL. CDR3 bases: TGCGCCAGCTCGAACAGGAACACTGAAGCTTTCTTT. Amino acids: CASSNRNTEAFF.

This clone was counted only a few times. The chain recombines TRBV29-1 with TRBJ2-5; D remains ambiguous. CDR1 and CDR2 (germline): SQVTM, ANQGSEA. Trimming shortened V by 8 bases and J by 5 bases, and 27 bases separated the two germline ends. The CDR3 covers 16 residues. In nucleotides, the CDR3 is TGCAGCTCTAAGCTCTCCGGACGGGTTAAGCAGGAGACCCAGTACTTC. Translation: CSSKLSGRVKQETQYF. Using reference TRBV29-1 and TRBJ2-5 for the parts outside the CDR3, the full variable domain is SAVISQKPSRDICQRGTSLTIQCQVDSQVTMMFWYRQQPGQSLTLIATANQGSEATYESGFVIDKFPISRPNLTFSTLTVSNMSPEDSSIYLCSSKLSGRVKQETQYFGPGTRLLVL.

This clone was detected a few times. V is TRBV5-1 and J is TRBJ2-3; 8 nucleotides line up with TRBD2. The CDR3 is 14 amino acids. With 2 bases clipped from V and 3 bases from J, the junction kept 2 bases outside the gene matches. Germline V gene data show CDR1 as SGHRS and CDR2 as YFSETQ. The CDR3 DNA reads TGCGCCAGCAGCTTAGCGGGAGCGACAGATACGCAGTATTTT. Translation gives CASSLAGATDTQYF. The whole variable domain, remainder taken from reference TRBV5-1 and TRBJ2-3, is KAGVTQTPRYLIKTRGQQVTLSCSPISGHRSVSWYQQTPGQGLQFLFEYFSETQRNKGNFPGRFSGRQFSNSRSEMNVSTLELGDSALYLCASSLAGATDTQYFGPGTRLTVL.

This clone occurred a few times. The J gene is TRBJ2-2, the V gene TRBV4-1; a weak D match, TRBD1 (6 bases). V was clipped by 2 bases and J by 8 bases, with 21 bases between them. The CDR3 runs 17 residues. CDR1 is MGHRA and CDR2 is YSYEKL in the germline V gene. The CDR3 loop reads CASSQTVRGGRSGELFF. Written as DNA, the CDR3 is TGCGCCAGCAGCCAAACGGTTCGAGGGGGTCGATCTGGGGAGCTGTTTTTT.

This clone was seen only a few times. The chain uses TRBV6-1 and TRBJ2-7, with D possibly being TRBD1 or TRBD2 (5 bases each). CDR1 and CDR2 (germline): MNHNS, SASEGT. Deletions cut 11 bases from V and 5 bases from J, with 19 bases between. The CDR3 runs 13 residues. The chain's CDR3 is CACLESGRHEQYF. CDR3 nucleotides: TGTGCCTGCCTTGAGTCGGGGCGCCACGAGCAGTACTTC.

This clone was detected only a few times. The chain recombines TRBV29-1 with TRBJ2-1, with TRBD1 as a possible D gene (6 bases). The ends were cut back, 7 bases at V and 6 bases at J, with 13 bases in the middle. CDR1 and CDR2 from the germline V gene are SQVTM and ANQGSEA. The CDR3 spans 12 residues. The CDR3 DNA reads as TGCAGCGCGATCCGGGACACCAATGAGCAGTTCTTC. Its translation is CSAIRDTNEQFF.

The chain couples TRBV30 to TRBJ2-7, with TRBD2 matching over 8 bases. The germline gives CDR1 GTSNPN, CDR2 SVGIG (reference sequence). The length of the CDR3 is 15 residues. With 1 base clipped from V and 7 bases from J, the junction kept 12 bases outside the gene matches. CDR3 nucleotides: TGTGCCTGGAGTGCAGAACTAGCGGCGGTGGTTGAGCAGTACTTC. Its protein is CAWSAELAAVVEQYF.

This clone was seen a handful of times. The chain carries TRBV18 and TRBJ2-7; D gene ambiguous. CDR3 length: 12 amino acids. The ends were cut back, 4 bases at V and 7 bases at J, with 11 bases in the middle. Germline CDR1 reads KGHSH; CDR2 reads LQKENI. The CDR3 DNA reads as TGTGCCAGCTCACTCGATAGGATAGAGCAGTACTTC. Translated: CASSLDRIEQYF.

In this sample, this clone turned up a few times. The chain employs TRBV5-1 and TRBJ2-2, with 9 bases aligning to TRBD2. Germline CDR1 SGHRS, CDR2 YFSETQ. Losses at the gene ends were 5 bases for V and 6 bases for J; bases not matched to a gene: 8. The CDR3 length is 15 residues. CDR3 sequence reads: CASRTGTSIAGELFF. The DNA for the CDR3 is TGCGCCAGCAGGACCGGGACTAGCATCGCCGGGGAGCTGTTTTTT.